The clone carrying this T cell receptor beta chain was counted at least ten times. The data were taken from a study of T cells in Graves' hyperthyroidism and ophthalmopathy. Overall study: Peripheral blood draws took place at initial diagnosis, ahead of any treatment.

Diagnoses rested on clinical symptoms, serum thyroxine and TRAb, thyroid ultrasound and orbital computed tomography. Trimming cost V 1 base and J 4 bases; bases outside gene matches: 8. The CDR3 is 16 amino acids. Germline CDR1 SGHAT, CDR2 FQNNGV. Authors of the study amplified TCR beta CDR3 regions from RNA transcripts. First-round RT-PCR targeting the TCR CDR3 was performed with the HTBI primer set. One entry per CDR3 protein, called by TCRdb with MiXCR from the multiplex PCR reads. This sample yields about 400,000 distinct CDR3 sequences, of which approximately 15% are seen a single time; about 13% belongs to the top ten.

Specimen: blood. This clonotype was sampled from a man younger than 30 with Graves' ophthalmopathy. The chain is built from TRBV11-2 and TRBJ2-7, with TRBD1 identical over 9 bases. CDR3 loop: CASSLVLDRGGYEQYF. DNA of the CDR3: TGTGCCAGCAGCTTAGTCCTGGACAGGGGTGGGTACGAGCAGTACTTC. Combining the CDR3 with reference TRBV11-2 and TRBJ2-7 gives the whole variable domain EAGVAQSPRYKIIEKRQSVAFWCNPISGHATLYWYQQILGQGPKLLIQFQNNGVVDDSQLPKDRFSAERLKGVDSTLKIQPAKLEDSAVYLCASSLVLDRGGYEQYFGPGTRLTVT.